The entry that follows covers one T cell receptor beta chain sequence. The antigen is unknown. TCRdb processed the 5' RACE reads again and assigns one entry to each CDR3 protein, with no DNA. The listing records more than 300,000 distinct CDR3 sequences. These data are taken from a study of monozygotic twins with inflammatory bowel disease. The length of the CDR3 is 14 residues. Overall study results and limits: Among T cells, the various subtypes were not distinguishable.

This TCR derives from a human donor with ulcerative colitis or Crohn's disease, or a healthy co-twin of an affected twin (not recorded which). The chain employs TRBV12-3 or TRBV12-4 and TRBJ2-7; TCRdb names TRBD2, which stays unverified in the absence of DNA. Sequencing was performed on blood. CDR3 in amino acids: CASSSWDFSYEQYF.